This TCR beta chain was sequenced for a study of Tregs in tolerant kidney transplant recipients. Study-level information: Mixed chimerism was transient after nonmyeloablative marrow transplants from related graft donors. Regarding the study as a whole: This study did not directly address biological reproducibility.

Of note for this clone: What it binds is not known.

Germline V gene data show CDR1 as SGHDT and CDR2 as YYEEEE. V shed 5 bases and J shed 5 bases, with 17 bases lying between them. This CDR3 spans 14 amino acids. The table came from immunoSEQ multiplex PCR; TCRdb's copy has only in-frame clones and leaves some out. The table has about 100,000 clones, around 90% seen once. Thawed PBMCs were FACS-sorted into unstimulated CD4+CD25+CD127- regulatory T cells, CD4+CD25- non-regulatory cells, CD4 and CD8 cells. The clonotype comes from a human donor who received a combined kidney and bone marrow transplant. Sequenced material: CD4+ T cells from blood, taken before the transplant. J is TRBJ2-7 and V is TRBV5-6; D possibly corresponds to TRBD2 (6 bases). CDR3 bases: TGTGCCAGCAGGGGCGGGACGAAGGTAAACGAGCAGTACTTC. It codes for CASRGGTKVNEQYF.